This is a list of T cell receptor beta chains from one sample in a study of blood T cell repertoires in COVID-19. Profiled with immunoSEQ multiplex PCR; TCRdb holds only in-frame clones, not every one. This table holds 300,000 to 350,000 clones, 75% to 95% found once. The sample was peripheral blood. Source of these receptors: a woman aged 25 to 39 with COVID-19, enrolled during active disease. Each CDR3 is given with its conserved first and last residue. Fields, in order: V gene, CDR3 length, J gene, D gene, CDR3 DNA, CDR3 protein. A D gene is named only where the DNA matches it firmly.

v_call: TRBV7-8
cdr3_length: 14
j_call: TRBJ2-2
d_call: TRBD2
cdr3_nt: TGTGCCAGCAGCTCGCGGGAGTCCCAAAGGGAGCTGTTTTTT
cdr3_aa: CASSSRESQRELFF

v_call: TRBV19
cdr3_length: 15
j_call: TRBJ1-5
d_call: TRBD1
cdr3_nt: TGTGCCAGTAGTCTCGGGACAGGGCGTAGTCAGCCCCAGCATTTT
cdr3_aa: CASSLGTGRSQPQHF

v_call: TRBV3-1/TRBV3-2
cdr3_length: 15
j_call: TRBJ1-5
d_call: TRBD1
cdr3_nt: TGTGCCAGCAGCCGTACAGGGGGCGATTTTCAGCCCCAGCATTTT
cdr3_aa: CASSRTGGDFQPQHF

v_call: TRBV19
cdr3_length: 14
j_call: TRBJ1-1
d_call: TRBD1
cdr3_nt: TGTGCCAGTATGGGTGACAGGGGGTCAACTGAAGCTTTCTTT
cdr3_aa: CASMGDRGSTEAFF

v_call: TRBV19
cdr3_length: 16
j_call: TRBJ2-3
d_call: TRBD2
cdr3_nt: TGTGCCAGTATGGTTGCTAGCGGGAGGACGGGGGATACGCAGTATTTT
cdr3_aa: CASMVASGRTGDTQYF

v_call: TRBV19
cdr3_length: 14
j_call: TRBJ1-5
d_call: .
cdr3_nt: TGTGCCAGTAGTGGTATGACAGGTGGTTGGCCCCAGCATTTT
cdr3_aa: CASSGMTGGWPQHF

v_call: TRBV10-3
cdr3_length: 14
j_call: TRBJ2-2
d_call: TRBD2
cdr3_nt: TGTGCCATCAGTGAAGCGGGAGTGACCGGGGAGCTGTTTTTT
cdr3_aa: CAISEAGVTGELFF

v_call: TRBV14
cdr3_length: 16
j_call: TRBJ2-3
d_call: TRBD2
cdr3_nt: TGTGCCAGCAGCCAAGATTTCTCAGCGGGAGGGTTGACGCAGTATTTT
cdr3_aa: CASSQDFSAGGLTQYF

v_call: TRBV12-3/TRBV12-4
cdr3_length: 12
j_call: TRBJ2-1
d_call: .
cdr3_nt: TGTGCCAGCAGTCCCGGGGGGCGTGAGCAGTTCTTC
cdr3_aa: CASSPGGREQFF

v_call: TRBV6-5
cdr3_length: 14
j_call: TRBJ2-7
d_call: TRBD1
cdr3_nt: TGTGCCAGCAGCTGGACAGGGAGCTCCTACGAGCAGTACTTC
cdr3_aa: CASSWTGSSYEQYF